This TCR beta chain was sequenced during a study of regulatory T cells in long-lasting Graves disease. Study results and limitations: Favoring TRBV28, TRBJ1-2 and TRBJ2-5 was a feature seen in persistent disease. TCR diversity was lower in persistent Graves' patients (versus newly diagnosed ones).

According to the study, TCR beta libraries were built with iRepertoire HTBI primers and CDR3-region Arm-PCR. One entry per CDR3 protein results from TCRdb running MiXCR on the multiplex PCR reads. The sample contains 550,000 to 650,000 distinct CDR3 sequences, roughly 16% of which appear only once. The CDR3 totals 14 residues. V lost 3 bases to trimming and J lost 1 base, with 8 bases between them. Germline V CDR1 and CDR2: SGHDT, YYEEEE. Time point denoted: newly diagnosed GD, antithyroid drugs for less than 3 months. Following extraction of RNA from PBMCs, that RNA was used to make the TCR library. A remark on this clonotype: Its antigen is not identified.

Separately, the same data were catalogued under a study of T cells in Graves' hyperthyroidism and ophthalmopathy. Per that paper: First-round RT-PCR targeting the TCR CDR3 was performed with the HTBI primer set. Blood also held most thyroid clonotypes expanded beyond 0.001.

The chain carries TRBV5-6 and TRBJ1-5, with D possibly matching TRBD1 (5 bases). This TCR was recovered from a man aged 18 to 29 with Graves disease. This sample comprised peripheral blood mononuclear cells (PBMCs), obtained at new diagnosis, from a patient treated with antithyroid drugs. This CDR3 is CASSWWGSNQPQHF. The CDR3 DNA reads as TGTGCCAGCAGCTGGTGGGGGAGCAATCAGCCCCAGCATTTT.